The 23 T cell receptor beta chains below were found in one sample sequenced in a study of T cell changes during pregnancy in multiple sclerosis. The repertoire was sequenced with immunoSEQ multiplex PCR; TCRdb's copy has only in-frame clones and lacks some. The repertoire holds about 130,000 clones, around 95% seen once, with about 0.42% in the top ten. The starting material was peripheral blood, obtained after pregnancy. The origin of the receptors is a female donor with multiple sclerosis, enrolled in a pregnancy study.

The rearrangement links TRBV27 to TRBJ2-7, with 7 nucleotides matching TRBD2. The V gene end was trimmed by 6 bases and the J gene end by 2 bases; junction bases not matched to a gene: 7. Germline assignment: CDR1 MNHEY and CDR2 SMNVEV (reference sequence). CDR3 length: 14 residues. The CDR3: CASSPPGLPYEQYF. The CDR3, as DNA: TGTGCCAGCAGCCCACCGGGACTACCCTACGAGCAGTACTTC.

This chain joins TRBV5-1 and TRBJ2-7; 9 positions match TRBD2. V shed 3 bases and J 1 base; nucleotides not matched to a gene: 11. CDR1 and CDR2 (germline): SGHRS, YFSETQ. This CDR3 is 17 amino acids long. This chain's CDR3 is CASSYGGGADGSYEQYF. CDR3 in DNA: TGCGCCAGCAGCTACGGCGGGGGGGCCGACGGATCCTACGAGCAGTACTTC.

J is TRBJ2-3 and V is TRBV5-1; D not resolved. Germline assignment: CDR1 SGHRS and CDR2 YFSETQ. V lost 4 bases and J 0 bases, leaving 12 bases between the germline ends. The CDR3 runs to 15 residues. CDR3 in DNA: TGCGCCAGCAGCCGGATGAGGCAGAGCACAGATACGCAGTATTTT. It translates to CASSRMRQSTDTQYF.

The chain is built from TRBV28 and TRBJ2-7; D gene ambiguous. The germline gives CDR1 MDHEN, CDR2 SYDVKM. The CDR3 covers 15 residues. V lost 8 bases to trimming and J lost 4 bases, with 21 bases between them. The CDR3 sequence: CASQSLAENQYEQYF. Here the CDR3 DNA reads TGTGCCAGCCAAAGTCTCGCTGAGAATCAATACGAGCAGTACTTC. The variable domain in full, with the rest retrieved from reference TRBV28 and TRBJ2-7, is DVKVTQSSRYLVKRTGEKVFLECVQDMDHENMFWYRQDPGLGLRLIYFSYDVKMKEKGDIPEGYSVSREKKERFSLILESASTNQTSMYLCASQSLAENQYEQYFGPGTRLTVT.

The chain couples TRBV6-5 to TRBJ2-1, with 8 bases fitting TRBD2. Trimming took 7 bases from V and 4 from J; bases not matched to a gene: 6. The germline V gene has CDR1 MNHEY and CDR2 SVGAGI. This CDR3 has 14 amino acids. CDR3 in amino acids: CASMSGGGYNEQFF. The CDR3, as DNA: TGTGCCAGCATGTCGGGAGGGGGGTACAATGAGCAGTTCTTC.

The J gene is TRBJ1-1, the V gene TRBV19; the D is unclear. V was shortened by 5 bases and J by 5 bases, with 12 bases between the two germline ends. From germline, CDR1 is LNHDA and CDR2 SQIVND (reference sequence). This CDR3 has 13 amino acids. CDR3 loop: CASSDTLVTEAFF. The CDR3 bases are TGTGCCAGTAGTGACACGCTTGTGACTGAAGCTTTCTTT.

V usage is TRBV6-1 and J usage is TRBJ2-7; D gene unclear. This CDR3 is built from 12 residues. Germline V gives CDR1 MNHNS, CDR2 SASEGT. Trimming stripped 2 bases from V and 5 bases from J, with 7 bases between. The DNA for the CDR3 is TGTGCCAGCAGTGAATACGGTGACGAGCAGTACTTC. Protein sequence: CASSEYGDEQYF.

This clone was counted a few times. The V call is TRBV29-1, the J call TRBJ2-7; a weak D match, TRBD1 (7 bases). CDR1 is SQVTM and CDR2 is ANQGSEA in the germline V gene. V lost 5 bases, J lost 6 bases, and 17 bases lay in between. The CDR3 spans 13 residues. The CDR3 nucleotides are TGCAGCGTTATACTGTCAGGGGGGCTCGAGCAGTACTTC. Encoded protein: CSVILSGGLEQYF.

The chain uses TRBV28 and TRBJ2-1; the D gene is possibly TRBD2 (5 bases). This CDR3 has 13 amino acids. Trimming removed 7 bases at V and 6 bases at J, with 13 bases between. CDR1 and CDR2 from the germline V gene are MDHEN and SYDVKM. In nucleotides, the CDR3 is TGTGCCAGCACCGATAGACTACCCAATGAGCAGTTCTTC. This encodes CASTDRLPNEQFF. Drawing the rest from reference TRBV28 and TRBJ2-1, the complete variable domain is DVKVTQSSRYLVKRTGEKVFLECVQDMDHENMFWYRQDPGLGLRLIYFSYDVKMKEKGDIPEGYSVSREKKERFSLILESASTNQTSMYLCASTDRLPNEQFFGPGTRLTVL.

The chain employs TRBV19 and TRBJ2-2; 7 bases fit TRBD1. Germline V gives CDR1 LNHDA, CDR2 SQIVND (reference sequence). The J segment lost 6 bases and the V segment lost 7 bases, leaving 11 bases of the junction unmatched. CDR3 length: 15 amino acids. CDR3 in DNA: TGTGCCAGTACTCTTCGACAGGGACGGTCCGGGGAGCTGTTTTTT. As protein: CASTLRQGRSGELFF.

This clone was found once. The chain couples TRBV25-1 to TRBJ2-3, with D tentatively TRBD1 (6 bases). V lost 4 bases, J lost 3 bases, and 11 bases lay in between. The CDR3 covers 14 residues. Germline V gene lookup returns CDR1 MGHDK and CDR2 SYGVNS. For the CDR3, the DNA is TGTGCCAGCAGTGCAGACAGGTTGACAGATACGCAGTATTTT. Its protein product is CASSADRLTDTQYF.

The genes are TRBV4-2 and TRBJ1-2; D is unclear. CDR1 LGHNA and CDR2 YNFKEQ come from the germline V gene. CDR3 length: 15 amino acids. V was pared by 0 bases and J by 4 bases, with 12 bases between. DNA for the CDR3: TGTGCCAGCAGCCAAGACCCTACCGTTGGCTATGGCTACACCTTC. It specifies CASSQDPTVGYGYTF.

The J gene is TRBJ1-5, the V gene TRBV19; 12 nucleotides agree with TRBD1. The germline gives CDR1 LNHDA, CDR2 SQIVND (reference sequence). The CDR3 length is 17 residues. The ends lost 7 bases at V and 7 bases at J; junction bases unmatched: 14. CDR3 region: CASNPLGTGGAWQPQHF. In nucleotides, the CDR3 is TGTGCCAGTAACCCGCTCGGGACAGGGGGCGCTTGGCAGCCCCAGCATTTT.

J is TRBJ1-1 and V is TRBV10-3; TRBD1 matches 7 bases. CDR3 length: 15 amino acids. Germline CDR1 ENHRY, CDR2 SYGVKD. V was pared by 3 bases and J by 1 base, with 5 bases of the junction left unmatched. The chain's CDR3 is CAISDPGQPNTEAFF. In DNA form, the CDR3 reads TGTGCCATCAGTGATCCGGGACAGCCGAACACTGAAGCTTTCTTT.

V gene TRBV6-5 combines with J gene TRBJ1-2; 7 bases agree with TRBD1. Germline assignment: CDR1 MNHEY and CDR2 SVGAGI. The CDR3 is 14 residues long. V gave up 2 bases and J gave up 7 bases; unmatched junction bases: 7. DNA for the CDR3: TGTGCCAGCAGTTACGGCGGGGACAGAGCTGGCTACACCTTC. Amino acids: CASSYGGDRAGYTF.

The count of this clone is one. J is TRBJ1-2 and V is TRBV4-1, with TRBD1 as a possible D gene (6 bases). The germline gives CDR1 MGHRA, CDR2 YSYEKL. Deletions cut 0 bases from V and 3 bases from J, with 14 bases between. This CDR3 region has 16 residues. CDR3 protein: CASSQDPGAGDYGYTF. For the CDR3, the DNA is TGCGCCAGCAGCCAAGATCCCGGGGCAGGGGACTATGGCTACACCTTC.

The CDR3 bases are TGTGCCAGCAGCCTACAGGGGATTGGCAATCAGCCCCAGCATTTT. It encodes CASSLQGIGNQPQHF. The chain joins TRBV6-5 to TRBJ1-5; 7 nucleotides align to TRBD1. Losses at the gene ends were 6 bases for V and 2 bases for J; bases not matched to a gene: 7. The germline V gene has CDR1 MNHEY and CDR2 SVGAGI. CDR3 length: 15 amino acids.

The chain joins TRBV30 to TRBJ2-5; the D gene is possibly TRBD2 (6 bases). Germline CDR1 GTSNPN, CDR2 SVGIG (reference sequence). V was trimmed by 3 bases and J by 5 bases, leaving 13 bases between them. This CDR3 has 13 amino acids. The CDR3 loop reads CAWSAVGGETQYF. The CDR3 DNA reads as TGTGCCTGGAGCGCCGTCGGGGGTGAGACCCAGTACTTC.

The chain employs TRBV4-1 and TRBJ2-7; 8 bases fit TRBD1. Per the germline V gene, CDR1 is MGHRA and CDR2 is YSYEKL. V shed 2 bases and J 0 bases; nucleotides not matched to a gene: 6. This CDR3 has 16 amino acids. CDR3 residues: CASSQNPGQDSYEQYF. CDR3 bases: TGCGCCAGCAGCCAAAATCCGGGACAGGACTCCTACGAGCAGTACTTC.

V gene TRBV19 combines with J gene TRBJ1-1; a weak D match, TRBD1 (6 bases). The germline CDR1 and CDR2 sequences are LNHDA and SQIVND (reference sequence). CDR3 length equals 16 residues. V lost 5 bases and J 0 bases, leaving 16 bases between the germline ends. CDR3 nucleotides: TGTGCCAGTAGTTTCCTACAGGGAGACATGAACACTGAAGCTTTCTTT. Translated: CASSFLQGDMNTEAFF. The full variable domain, with the rest looked up from reference TRBV19 and TRBJ1-1, is DGGITQSPKYLFRKEGQNVTLSCEQNLNHDAMYWYRQDPGQGLRLIYYSQIVNDFQKGDIAEGYSVSREKKESFPLTVTSAQKNPTAFYLCASSFLQGDMNTEAFFGQGTRLTVV.

The J gene is TRBJ1-1, the V gene TRBV9; the match to TRBD1 covers 7 bases. Germline CDR1 is SGDLS and CDR2 is YYNGEE. V was clipped by 0 bases and J by 5 bases; unmatched bases: 13. CDR3 length equals 17 residues. CDR3 in DNA: TGTGCCAGCAGCGTAGATCCCCTGGACAGGATATTGACTGAAGCTTTCTTT. It yields the protein CASSVDPLDRILTEAFF.

The gene calls are TRBV4-1 and TRBJ2-7, with D tentatively TRBD2 (7 bases). Germline CDR1 is MGHRA and CDR2 is YSYEKL. CDR3 length: 16 residues. Trimming took off 0 bases at V and 3 bases at J, with 15 bases between the two ends. CDR3 amino acids: CASSQERAGALYEQYF. CDR3 bases: TGCGCCAGCAGCCAAGAGAGGGCGGGGGCTCTCTACGAGCAGTACTTC.

V gene TRBV7-2 combines with J gene TRBJ2-1, with 8 bases identical to TRBD2. The CDR3 runs 16 residues. The J segment lost 3 bases and the V segment lost 2 bases, leaving 6 bases of the junction unmatched. CDR1 is SGHTA and CDR2 is FQGNSA in the germline V gene. This CDR3 reads CASSLSGGVNYNEQFF. In DNA form, the CDR3 reads TGTGCCAGCAGCTTATCGGGGGGGGTTAACTACAATGAGCAGTTCTTC.